This T cell receptor (beta chain) is from a study of shared clonotypes between healthy human individuals (dated by TCRdb to between 2020 and 2021). As for the study more broadly: The cohort comprised a couple of women and a few men aged 18 to 49 years. For each donor, three plates each were used for CD4 naive and CD4 memory, two plates were used for CD8 naive, and one plate was used for CD8 memory. The study deeply sequenced blood TCR repertoires of five healthy adults to estimate repertoire size and the extent of clonotype sharing between individuals. To increase sequencing depth and limit assay-specific biases, different laboratories used diverse techniques to prepare libraries and sequence TCR repertoires. Between about 0.9 and 9 billion PBMCs per donor were obtained by leukapheresis.

The sample holds one count of this clone. Its antigen has not been determined. Base qualities are not recorded, but no much larger clone differs from it by a single base. The germline V gene supplies CDR1 MDHEN and CDR2 SYDVKM. V gives up 6 bases and J gives up 5 bases, and the segment between their germline ends measures 20 bases. The CDR3 runs 16 residues from the cysteine to the phenylalanine. The read is trimmed to its CDR3 DNA, 48 bases read in frame from base 1. General conclusions and limits of the study: Pairwise subsampling indicated that sequencing depth was expected to affect the degree of clonotype sharing among donors. Sampling was restricted to blood, and TCR repertoires in tissue are likely to differ from TCR repertoires in blood. Incomplete sequencing was indicated by rarefaction of sorted-subset datasets, despite the large sequencing depth. Because the study included only a small number of donors, the genetic and exposure-history diversity represented was limited. Estimated clonotype richness was generally larger for naive than for memory subsets. About 5% of naive CD4, 3.5% of naive CD8, roughly 2.5% of memory CD4, and 0.4% of memory CD8 clonotypes were shared across a few donors. Higher generation probabilities were observed for clonotypes shared by all four sorted-subset donors than for non-shared clonotypes.

TCR CDR3 regions were amplified from genomic DNA by multiplex PCR using the deep immunoSEQ assay. Genomic DNA extracted from each cell subset was distributed evenly over all wells of several immunoSEQ 96-well plates, and each plate served as one replicate. For sorted subsets, each replicate PCR was loaded with approximately 0.2 ug genomic DNA, equivalent to about 30,000 T cell genomes. Purified libraries were measured with a Qubit 3.0 fluorometer, size-checked on a Bioanalyzer 2100, and measured again with the KAPA Library Quantification kit. Every immunoSEQ 96-well plate was sequenced on a dedicated single-read 150-cycle Illumina NextSeq 550 flow cell. The authors' analysis ran thus. Because only junctional sequences without quality scores were contained in the immunoSEQ output, filtering matching that applied to full-length reads could not be performed. Sequences were annotated with PyIR, a Python wrapper for IgBLAST v1.9, using IMGT germline references to assign V/J genes and CDR3. Any read was removed if the V/J assignment was weak (E-value above 1e-6), the CDR3 was missing, or the read contained stop codons, out-of-frame junctions, or ambiguous translated residues. A V3J clonotype was defined by an identical inferred V gene, J gene, and CDR3 amino acid sequence. Percentage overlap between repertoires was computed as shared unique clonotypes divided by the size of the smaller repertoire. Three approaches were used to assess repertoire richness: RTK rarefaction, the Chao1 estimator, and Recon v2.1 estimates of unobserved clonotypes. For all TCRbeta clonotypes obtained by the gDNA method from a few donors, generation probabilities were computed with OLGA. As stored in TCRdb, this immuneACCESS dataset retains in-frame rearrangements with V and J assigned. A fraction of the clones does not appear; measured against another copy, unresolved V genes explain less than half of the discrepancy, and the remainder lacks a known reason. V, J and clone size were drawn from that table, and D and trimming were deduced from the DNA. In this sample the table shows around 1.9 million clones, just over 90% of which occur a single time. Clones ranked in the top ten supply about 1.7% of the sample.

CD8 naive samples were CD45RO-negative cells positively selected for CCR7, giving a CD45RA+CCR7+ population that excluded TemRA cells. The donors were healthy, HIV-negative adults with no recently reported acute infections or vaccinations. Every donor was a Caucasian adult living in Nashville, Tennessee, USA. After blood collection by leukapheresis, PBMCs were isolated using Ficoll-Histopaque density gradient centrifugation and then cryopreserved in the vapor phase of liquid nitrogen. Analytical flow cytometry was used to check the purity and quantity of every magnetically sorted T cell population. Each sorted fraction had its genomic DNA isolated and then quantified by UV absorbance on a Nanodrop 2000c.

The sequenced sample consisted of naive CD8+ T cells from PBMCs. In the paper's terms, the cell subset or site label means: CD45RA+CCR7+. The receptor was isolated from a man younger than 30 in good health. Some clones in this sample may be carry-over from other donors' samples. The rearrangement joined TRBV28 to TRBJ2-1, with a tentative D gene TRBD2 over 6 matching bases. CDR3 protein: CASSSPLAPANNEQFF. The nucleotide sequence is given as TGTGCCAGCAGCTCACCGCTAGCGCCTGCCAACAATGAGCAGTTCTTC.